The entry below gives a single TCR beta chain sequence along with its context. Antigen: not known. The repertoire was sequenced with immunoSEQ multiplex PCR; TCRdb's copy has only in-frame clones and lacks some. There are tens of thousands of clones in the sample; approximately 78% occur only once, and approximately 5.5% lies in the top ten. These data come from a study of PD-1 blockade in mismatch repair-deficient tumors. Study outcomes and limitations: After pembrolizumab, tumor-resident clones rose rapidly, then generally contracted before radiologic responses.

The CDR3 is made up of 13 amino acids. Germline assignment: CDR1 SGHNT and CDR2 YYREEE (reference sequence). V lost 1 base, J lost 3 bases, and 8 bases lay in between. Mismatch repair deficiency was confirmed in all patients, by PCR or immunohistochemistry. The source was peripheral blood, collected 44 weeks after starting pembrolizumab. The rearrangement uses TRBV5-4 and TRBJ2-7; D possibly corresponds to TRBD2 (5 bases). This receptor was taken from an adult with mismatch repair-deficient cancer. The CDR3 protein is CASSLFGNYEQYF. CDR3 DNA sequence: TGTGCCAGCAGCTTGTTCGGGAACTACGAGCAGTACTTC.